These T cell receptor beta chains were read from a single sample in a study of CD8 T cells in ankylosing spondylitis. TCRdb redid the calling of the 5' RACE reads with MiXCR, one entry per CDR3 protein. Of roughly 150,000 distinct CDR3 sequences detected, 25% to 35% appear once; the ten largest clones hold 4.5% to 6%. The sequencing input was synovial fluid, either unsorted or a sorted T cell fraction (not recorded which). The receptors were gathered from a male donor with ankylosing spondylitis. Each CDR3 is given with its conserved first and last residue. The order of the fields is clone size, D gene, J gene, V gene, CDR3 length, CDR3 protein, CDR3 DNA. A D gene is named only where the DNA matches it firmly. Where a row states a size, it is once, few, many or the class of an expanded clone; other rows omit it.

NA	TRBD1	TRBJ2-3	TRBV20-1	15	CSARRTGPYADTQYF	TGCAGTGCTAGACGGACAGGCCCTTACGCAGATACGCAGTATTTT
many	NA	TRBJ1-2	TRBV3-1	16	CASSQDPRGVDYGYTF	TGTGCCAGCAGCCAAGATCCCCGCGGGGTGGACTATGGCTACACCTTC
NA	TRBD2	TRBJ2-7	TRBV7-8	16	CASSFSSSGSTYEQYF	TGTGCCAGCAGCTTTTCATCTAGCGGGAGCACCTACGAGCAGTACTTC
few	TRBD1	TRBJ1-6	TRBV7-9	15	CASSRAGQGYSPLHF	TGTGCCAGCAGCCGAGCAGGACAGGGGTATTCACCCCTCCACTTT
NA	TRBD2	TRBJ2-7	TRBV15	18	CATSREKLAGGPGYEQYF	TGTGCCACCAGCAGAGAAAAGCTAGCGGGAGGGCCAGGGTACGAGCAGTACTTC
NA	TRBD2	TRBJ2-3	TRBV28	17	CASSLGLAGNRADTQYF	TGTGCCAGCAGTTTGGGACTAGCGGGAAACAGGGCAGATACGCAGTATTTT
NA	TRBD1	TRBJ1-5	TRBV28	15	CASTPRDRVGQPQHF	TGTGCCAGCACCCCCCGGGACAGGGTCGGTCAGCCCCAGCATTTT
NA	NA	TRBJ2-5	TRBV9	15	CASSPNGRGQETQYF	TGTGCCAGCAGCCCCAACGGTCGGGGACAAGAGACCCAGTACTTC
many	TRBD2	TRBJ2-3	TRBV10-3	14	CAISEGREADTQYF	TGTGCCATCAGTGAGGGGAGGGAGGCAGATACGCAGTATTTT
NA	NA	TRBJ2-5	TRBV7-9	15	CASTLWPGRQETQYF	TGTGCCAGCACCTTATGGCCGGGACGTCAAGAGACCCAGTACTTC
many	NA	TRBJ1-1	TRBV7-9	14	CASSSGGGNTEAFF	TGTGCCAGCAGCTCTGGAGGAGGAAACACTGAAGCTTTCTTT
NA	NA	TRBJ1-1	TRBV5-1	14	CASSHGLQKTEAFF	TGCGCCAGCAGCCATGGACTCCAAAAGACTGAAGCTTTCTTT
NA	NA	TRBJ2-7	TRBV5-1	15	CASSLAAGNLREQYF	TGCGCCAGCAGCTTGGCGGCAGGCAATTTGAGGGAGCAGTACTTC
many	NA	TRBJ1-5	TRBV21-1	21	CASSKDRGGRVRVYSNQPQHF	TGTGCCAGCAGCAAAGATAGGGGAGGCCGCGTCCGAGTTTATAGCAATCAGCCCCAGCATTTT
few	TRBD1	TRBJ1-1	TRBV12-3/TRBV12-4	17	CASSSLRNRDRESEAFF	TGTGCCAGCAGTTCGTTAAGGAACCGGGACAGGGAGAGCGAAGCTTTCTTT
NA	NA	TRBJ2-7	TRBV7-2	14	CASSLGWLIPEQYF	TGTGCCAGCAGCTTAGGGTGGCTTATTCCCGAGCAGTACTTC
NA	NA	TRBJ2-5	TRBV18	14	CASSPLGLGETQYF	TGTGCCAGCTCACCACTGGGACTTGGAGAGACCCAGTACTTC
NA	NA	TRBJ1-3	TRBV5-1	16	CASSPGERISGNTIYF	TGCGCCAGCAGCCCTGGCGAACGAATCTCTGGAAACACCATATATTTT
NA	TRBD1	TRBJ1-2	TRBV29-1	12	CSVDTGVRGYTF	TGCAGCGTTGATACAGGGGTTAGGGGCTACACCTTC
NA	NA	TRBJ2-2	TRBV6-1	16	CASRVVPGVDTGELFF	TGTGCCAGCAGGGTGGTACCGGGGGTCGACACCGGGGAGCTGTTTTTT
NA	NA	TRBJ2-6	TRBV5-7	17	CASSRVYGGTGANVLTF	TGTGCCAGCAGCCGCGTTTATGGGGGAACTGGGGCCAACGTCCTGACTTTC
NA	TRBD2	TRBJ2-1	TRBV7-6	13	CASRDTSGHEQFF	TGTGCCAGCAGAGATACTAGCGGCCATGAGCAGTTCTTC